What follows is one TCR beta chain and its context. This sample is drawn from a study of shared clonotypes between healthy human individuals. Generated by immunoSEQ multiplex PCR, the TCRdb table keeps only in-frame clones and is missing some. The profile shows 600,000 or so clones, about 98% of them singletons. V shed 7 bases and J shed 7 bases, with 10 bases lying between them. The germline CDR1 and CDR2 sequences are MNHEY and SVGAGI. This CDR3 spans 11 amino acids. CD8 cells regarded as naive lacked CD45RO, were positively chosen for CCR7, and omitted terminally differentiated effector memory CD45RA+ cells.

Sequenced material: naive CD8+ T cells sorted from blood. The sequence derives from a man younger than 45 in good health. This sequence joins TRBV6-5 and TRBJ1-2; D perhaps matches TRBD1 (6 bases). The CDR3, as DNA: TGTGCCAGCACACGGGGGCGTGGCTACACCTTC. Its protein product is CASTRGRGYTF.